What follows describes a single T cell receptor (beta chain). One end of the junction fails to match germline, which may point to a read error. Localized lung adenocarcinoma, a non-small cell lung cancer, affected the donors. Germline V gives CDR1 MNHNS, CDR2 SASEGT. The CDR3 is made up of 14 amino acids. This sample was taken from a study of CD4 and CD8 cells across lung adenocarcinoma regions. TCRdb itself ran the PCR reads through MiXCR, one entry per CDR3 protein. Seen here are about 23,000 distinct CDR3 sequences, 40% to 65% observed once, and the top ten hold roughly a fifth. This clonotype was sampled from a male donor with lung adenocarcinoma. The CD4 and CD8 labels of this study may be unreliable. This chain links TRBV6-1 with TRBJ2-4; D may be TRBD1 or TRBD2 (5 bases each). Sequencing was carried out using CD4+ T cells from the center of a lung tumor. In nucleotides, the CDR3 is TGTGCCACATCGGGGCAGCCCTGCTGCGACACTCAGTATTTC. Translated: CATSGQPCCDTQYF.